One sample yielded the 30 T cell receptor beta chains listed below, sequenced in a study of molecular identifiers for immune sequencing clone quantification. Using its own MiXCR run on the PCR reads, TCRdb lists one record per CDR3 protein. The profile shows about 40,000 distinct CDR3 sequences, about a quarter of them singletons. The sample taken for sequencing was naive CD8+ T cells from blood, with Jurkat cell RNA spiked in. Subset meaning: FACS-sorted CD8+CD4-CCR7+CD45RA+ naive T cells. These receptors were obtained from a human donor in good health. Some libraries in this study had Jurkat cell RNA spiked in.

The V gene is TRBV27, the J gene TRBJ2-7; D may be TRBD2 (5 bases). CDR1 and CDR2 (germline): MNHEY, SMNVEV (reference sequence). The CDR3 sequence is 13 residues long. The V and J ends lost 1 base and 7 bases respectively, with 11 bases between them. In DNA, the CDR3 is TGTGCCAGCAGTTTATGGTCCGGGGAAGAGCAGTACTTC. Its protein is CASSLWSGEEQYF.

This clonotype was found a few times. Its ends do not fully match the called genes, so a read error is possible. This chain links TRBV25-1 with TRBJ2-5; no reliable D call. Germline V gene lookup returns CDR1 MGHDK and CDR2 SYGVNS. The CDR3 has 13 amino acids. This chain's CDR3 is CASSDGAKEAQYF. Written as DNA, the CDR3 is TGTGCCAGCAGTGATGGTGCCAAAGAGGCCCAGTACTTC.

This clonotype was counted many times. The chain couples TRBV5-1 to TRBJ2-5; 8 bases fit TRBD1. The V gene's germline CDR1 is SGHRS and CDR2 YFSETQ. V gave up 3 bases and J gave up 5 bases; unmatched junction bases: 6. CDR3 size: 14 residues. The DNA of the CDR3 is TGCGCCAGCAGCTGGACAGGGTCGAGGGAGACCCAGTACTTC. Its translation is CASSWTGSRETQYF.

Of note for this clonotype: A junction end diverges from the germline sequence, so it may reflect a read error. The CDR3, as DNA: TGCGCCAGCAGCCCGCGCAAAACAGGGGGCTGCTCCTACAATGCGCAGTTCTTC. The encoded protein is CASSPRKTGGCSYNAQFF. The chain links TRBV5-1 to TRBJ2-1; 9 bases line up with TRBD1. Germline V CDR1 and CDR2: SGHRS, YFSETQ. There are 18 residues in the CDR3.

J is TRBJ2-1 and V is TRBV20-1, with a tentative D call TRBD2 (6 bases). V was cut by 6 bases and J by 5 bases, with 17 bases left in between. This CDR3 has 14 residues. Per the germline V gene, CDR1 is DFQATT and CDR2 is SNEGSKA (reference sequence). For the CDR3, the DNA is TGCAGTGCGGGGCCGGGACTGGAAGACAATGAGCAGTTCTTC. Translated: CSAGPGLEDNEQFF.

This clonotype has ten or more counts. V gene TRBV12-3 or TRBV12-4 combines with J gene TRBJ1-4; 10 bases agree with TRBD1. V was pared by 5 bases and J by 7 bases, with 7 bases of the junction left unmatched. This CDR3 has 15 residues. CDR3 DNA sequence: TGTGCCAGCAGTCCCGACAGGGGGCCCAGTGAAAAACTGTTTTTT. Protein: CASSPDRGPSEKLFF.

To note about this clonotype: A much larger clonotype is one base distant, so this may be a read error. The chain has TRBV7-6 and TRBJ2-7; 9 bases align to TRBD2. V gave up 11 bases and J gave up 2 bases; unmatched junction bases: 7. This CDR3 is 13 amino acids long. Germline V lookup: CDR1 SGHVS, CDR2 FNYEAQ. CDR3 coding DNA: TGTGCCGTTACTAGCGGGTGGCCCTACGAGCAGTACTTC. This codes for CAVTSGWPYEQYF.

This clonotype turned up a few times. V usage is TRBV4-3 and J usage is TRBJ2-1; the D is unclear. The V and J ends lost 1 base and 5 bases respectively, with 15 bases between them. There are 16 residues in the CDR3. Germline lookup yields CDR1 LGHNA and CDR2 YSLEER. The CDR3 protein is CASSQGFAARNNEQFF. CDR3 sequence (DNA): TGCGCCAGCAGCCAAGGGTTCGCGGCCCGAAACAATGAGCAGTTCTTC.

In this sample, this clonotype turned up many times. The genes are TRBV11-2 and TRBJ2-5; no clear D. Looked up from germline, CDR1 is SGHAT and CDR2 is FQNNGV. The CDR3 contains 15 residues. The V end lost 6 bases, the J end lost 1 base, and 15 bases lay between the germline ends. CDR3 bases: TGTGCCAGCAGTTCTACCTCGGGCACCCAAGAGACCCAGTACTTC. Its protein is CASSSTSGTQETQYF.

To note about this clonotype: A much larger clone lies one base from this, so it may be a read error. This chain uses TRBV6-2 or TRBV6-3 with TRBJ2-5; D remains ambiguous. This CDR3 comprises 14 residues. Germline V gives CDR1 MNHEY, CDR2 SVGEGT. V was trimmed by 11 bases and J by 5 bases, leaving 21 bases between them. The CDR3 nucleotides are TGTGCCCGCTCTATAGGACCCCCGGCCGAGACCCAGTACTTC. It encodes CARSIGPPAETQYF.

Concerning this clonotype itself: The conserved final phenylalanine or tryptophan is absent from the CDR3, which likely points to a read error. The gene calls are TRBV4-1 and TRBJ2-7; TRBD1 or TRBD2 may be the D gene (5 bases each). The V end lost 1 base, the J end lost 7 bases, and 17 bases lay between the germline ends. The CDR3 runs to 15 residues. Germline V gene data show CDR1 as MGHRA and CDR2 as YSYEKL. CDR3 in DNA: TGCGCCAGCAGCCAAGCTCCCGGGGCCCTCCTGGAGCAGTACATC. Translated, it gives CASSQAPGALLEQYI.

This clonotype was found a few times. This chain links TRBV27 with TRBJ2-7, with D possibly being TRBD1 (6 bases). Germline V gene sequence: CDR1 MNHEY, CDR2 SMNVEV (reference sequence). The CDR3 covers 13 residues. Trimming took 8 bases from V and 6 from J, leaving 17 bases between them. The CDR3 loop is CASCLGAFSEQYF. In nucleotides, the CDR3 is TGTGCCAGCTGCCTGGGGGCGTTTAGCGAGCAGTACTTC.

The chain couples TRBV27 to TRBJ2-3; 9 nucleotides match TRBD2. CDR3 size: 16 residues. Germline V lookup: CDR1 MNHEY, CDR2 SMNVEV (reference sequence). Trimming at V came to 1 base and at J to 4 bases, leaving 6 bases not matched to a gene. Written as DNA, the CDR3 is TGTGCCAGCAGTTTATTGTTGGCGGGAGGGCCAGATACGCAGTATTTT. It specifies CASSLLLAGGPDTQYF.

This clonotype was seen repeatedly, ten times or more. The rearrangement links TRBV7-9 to TRBJ2-7; TRBD1 matches at 7 bases. After removal of 5 bases from V and 5 bases from J, the junction contained 12 bases not matched to a gene. Germline assignment: CDR1 SEHNR and CDR2 FQNEAQ (reference sequence). The length of the CDR3 is 15 residues. The CDR3 region has the DNA TGTGCCAGCAGCACCCCGACCCAAACAGGGGACGAGCAGTACTTC. Protein product: CASSTPTQTGDEQYF.

As to this clonotype: One end of the junction varies from germline; a read error may be responsible. CDR3 sequence reads: CRARDDRARHTEAFF. CDR3 coding DNA: TGCAGGGCTAGGGATGACAGGGCGCGACACACTGAAGCTTTCTTT. The chain has TRBV20-1 and TRBJ1-1; 7 bases map to TRBD1. CDR1 and CDR2 (germline): DFQATT, SNEGSKA (reference sequence). This CDR3 contains 15 residues.

This clonotype was recorded many times. This chain uses TRBV7-9 with TRBJ1-4; 7 bases match TRBD1. Germline lookup yields CDR1 SEHNR and CDR2 FQNEAQ (reference sequence). J gave up 4 bases and V 5 bases, and 13 bases lay outside the gene matches. CDR3 length: 17 amino acids. The DNA for the CDR3 is TGTGCCAGCAGCCCCTTAGGGAGGGGACAGCTTAATGAAAAACTGTTTTTT. This sequence encodes CASSPLGRGQLNEKLFF.

This clonotype was detected many times. The chain recombines TRBV11-3 with TRBJ2-3, with TRBD2 matching over 11 bases. With V trimmed by 2 bases and J by 5 bases, 6 bases remained unmatched. The CDR3 is 16 residues long. Per the germline V gene, CDR1 is SGHNT and CDR2 is YENEEA. CDR3 nucleotide sequence: TGTGCCAGCAGCTTACGGGATAGCGGGGGGGGAGATACGCAGTATTTT. The encoded protein is CASSLRDSGGGDTQYF. Full variable domain (rest looked up from reference TRBV11-3 and TRBJ2-3): EAGVVQSPRYKIIEKKQPVAFWCNPISGHNTLYWYLQNLGQGPELLIRYENEEAVDDSQLPKDRFSAERLKGVDSTLKIQPAELGDSAVYLCASSLRDSGGGDTQYFGPGTRLTVL.

This clonotype has just a few counts. The chain links TRBV9 to TRBJ1-1; D might be TRBD1 (5 bases). V lost 4 bases, J lost 4 bases, and 11 bases lay in between. Germline V CDR1 and CDR2: SGDLS, YYNGEE. The CDR3 is 13 amino acids. CDR3 sequence (DNA): TGTGCCAGCAGCACCGGGGGGGGCACTGAAGCTTTCTTT. Protein product: CASSTGGGTEAFF. The variable domain in full, with the rest retrieved from reference TRBV9 and TRBJ1-1, is DSGVTQTPKHLITATGQRVTLRCSPRSGDLSVYWYQQSLDQGLQFLIQYYNGEERAKGNILERFSAQQFPDLHSELNLSSLELGDSALYFCASSTGGGTEAFFGQGTRLTVV.

This clonotype was detected ten times or more. V and J are TRBV7-6 and TRBJ2-3, with D unclear. This CDR3 contains 14 residues. From germline, CDR1 is SGHVS and CDR2 FNYEAQ. V was trimmed by 1 base and J by 1 base, leaving 6 bases between them. The DNA of the CDR3 is TGTGCCAGCAGCTTAGGGGTCGGCACAGATACGCAGTATTTT. It codes for CASSLGVGTDTQYF.

This clonotype was detected many times. Here the CDR3 DNA reads TGTGCCAGCAGCTTAGCCAGGGTCCCCTACAATGAGCAGTTCTTC. Translating gives CASSLARVPYNEQFF. The V call is TRBV11-2, the J call TRBJ2-1; D possibly corresponds to TRBD1 (5 bases). V was shortened by 1 base and J by 2 bases, with 9 bases between the two germline ends. The germline CDR1 and CDR2 sequences are SGHAT and FQNNGV. The CDR3 has 15 amino acids.

Many counts were recorded for this clonotype. V and J are TRBV6-2 or TRBV6-3 and TRBJ2-3; TRBD1 matches at 7 bases. The CDR3 length is 14 residues. V shed 6 bases and J 4 bases; nucleotides not matched to a gene: 7. Germline V CDR1 and CDR2: MNHEY, SVGEGT. Here the CDR3 DNA reads TGTGCCAGCAGCCAAACAGGGGTCGCAGATACGCAGTATTTT. Amino acids: CASSQTGVADTQYF.

On this clonotype: At one end, the junction sequence differs from germline, possibly due to a read error. The gene calls are TRBV7-9 and TRBJ1-5; D uncertain. Germline CDR1 is SEHNR and CDR2 is FQNEAQ (reference sequence). There are 12 residues in the CDR3. The CDR3 spells CTSNFVNQPQHF. Here the CDR3 DNA reads TGTACCAGCAACTTCGTCAATCAGCCCCAGCATTTT.

J is TRBJ2-7 and V is TRBV14, with 8 positions matching TRBD2. CDR1 SGHDN and CDR2 FVKESK come from the germline V gene. V dropped 0 bases and J dropped 2; count of bases not matched to a gene: 3. This CDR3 comprises 15 residues. The CDR3 loop reads CASSQEAGGAYEQYF. CDR3 DNA: TGTGCCAGCAGCCAAGAGGCGGGGGGAGCCTACGAGCAGTACTTC.

This clonotype was detected many times. The chain combines TRBV30 with TRBJ1-1, with 8 bases lining up with TRBD1. There are 12 residues in the CDR3. The germline V gene has CDR1 GTSNPN and CDR2 SVGIG (reference sequence). V lost 5 bases, J lost 1 base, and 0 bases stayed unmatched. The CDR3: CAWDRGNTEAFF. In DNA, the CDR3 is TGTGCCTGGGACAGGGGGAACACTGAAGCTTTCTTT.

This clonotype was observed many times. The chain links TRBV28 to TRBJ2-6, with 7 bases fitting TRBD1. The germline V gene encodes CDR1 MDHEN and CDR2 SYDVKM. V was clipped by 6 bases and J by 2 bases; unmatched bases: 7. The CDR3 is made up of 16 amino acids. CDR3 bases: TGTGCCAGCAGGCTCCGCGACAGGGCTGGGGCCAACGTCCTGACTTTC. This sequence encodes CASRLRDRAGANVLTF.

There are many counts of this clonotype. The chain uses TRBV5-1 and TRBJ2-7; tentatively, D is TRBD2 (6 bases). V lost 3 bases and J 5 bases, leaving 12 bases between the germline ends. CDR1 is SGHRS and CDR2 is YFSETQ in the germline V gene. This CDR3 is 13 amino acids long. CDR3 loop: CASSWLGGDEQYF. CDR3 sequence (DNA): TGCGCCAGCAGCTGGCTCGGAGGGGACGAGCAGTACTTC.

Ten or more counts support this clonotype. The chain is built from TRBV28 and TRBJ2-5; 11 bases align to TRBD2. J was trimmed by 0 bases and V by 8 bases; bases with no gene match: 5. Germline CDR1 reads MDHEN; CDR2 reads SYDVKM. This CDR3 spans 15 amino acids. The CDR3 sequence is CASGVAGGHQETQYF. The CDR3, as DNA: TGTGCCAGCGGGGTAGCGGGAGGGCACCAAGAGACCCAGTACTTC.

At least ten counts were recorded for this clonotype. The chain uses TRBV7-9 and TRBJ2-7; 7 bases map to TRBD2. CDR1 and CDR2 from the germline V gene are SEHNR and FQNEAQ (reference sequence). J lost 2 bases, V lost 4 bases, and 17 bases had no gene match. The length of the CDR3 is 18 residues. In DNA form, the CDR3 reads TGTGCCAGCAGCTCGCCCCGTCCTGAAGCGGGGAGAGCCTACGAGCAGTACTTC. Translated, it gives CASSSPRPEAGRAYEQYF.

This clonotype is judged medium-sized (0.01 to 0.1%). V is TRBV7-2 and J is TRBJ2-1; D may be TRBD1 or TRBD2 (6 bases each). V lost 1 base and J 8 bases, leaving 15 bases between the germline ends. Germline loops: CDR1 SGHTA, CDR2 FQGNSA. The CDR3 runs to 15 residues. Written as DNA, the CDR3 is TGTGCCAGCAGCTTAGTAGGGGGGAAAGGTGATGAGCAGTTCTTC. This codes for CASSLVGGKGDEQFF.

This clonotype was seen many times. This sequence joins TRBV7-9 and TRBJ2-5, with a weak D call TRBD1 (6 bases). The CDR3 covers 16 residues. The V gene's germline CDR1 is SEHNR and CDR2 FQNEAQ (reference sequence). V was pared by 1 base and J by 0 bases, with 12 bases between. In nucleotides, the CDR3 is TGTGCCAGCAGCTTAGTTAGGACAGAGTACCAAGAGACCCAGTACTTC. Encoded protein: CASSLVRTEYQETQYF.